This TCR beta chain was documented in a study of blood T cell repertoires in COVID-19. About the study: Samples of COVID-19 (acute and convalescent) were obtained from the United States, Italy and Spain. Sample material is recorded as cDNA or gDNA derived from T cells, B-cell-depleted T cells, or PBMCs.

In the original workflow: By means of reference gene primer amplification, nucleated cell counts were estimated. Method: immunoSEQ multiplex PCR; TCRdb's copy keeps in-frame clones and lacks some. From that table come the V and J calls and clone size; the DNA was used to work out D and trimming. The table includes 190,000 or so clones, more than 70% detected once. Sequencing was carried out using peripheral blood. This TCR derives from a man in his forties or fifties with active or convalescent COVID-19.

The CDR3, as DNA: TGTGCCAGTAGTATACAGGGAGAGCAGTACTTC. Residues: CASSIQGEQYF. The chain employs TRBV19 and TRBJ2-7, with a weak D call TRBD1 (5 bases). V dropped 2 bases and J dropped 7 bases, with 6 bases sitting between them. The CDR3 extends over 11 amino acids. Germline lookup yields CDR1 LNHDA and CDR2 SQIVND (reference sequence).